The entry below gives a single T cell receptor beta chain sequence along with its context. The data originate from a study of technical replicates of blood from a few donors. Germline assignment: CDR1 SGHNT and CDR2 YYREEE (reference sequence). J lost 7 bases, V lost 3 bases, and 4 bases had no gene match. This CDR3 is 14 amino acids long. TCRdb keeps only in-frame clones here, not all; method: immunoSEQ multiplex PCR. Of about 80,000 clones in the sample, 91% were seen once. The sequence was collected from a human donor in good health. Sequencing was carried out using T cells isolated from PBMCs. The V gene is TRBV5-4, the J gene TRBJ2-2; 9 nucleotides match TRBD1. The CDR3 sequence is CASSSGQGSGELFF. In DNA form, the CDR3 reads TGTGCCAGCAGCTCCGGACAGGGGAGCGGGGAGCTGTTTTTT.